This entry concerns a single T cell receptor beta chain. Its target is not known. This record belongs to a study of cytomegalovirus exposure and HLA in healthy donors. Study summary: The same platform was used for the 120 validation repertoires and the 600 to 700 first-cohort repertoires, a later analysis reported. Overall study findings and caveats: In vitro confirmation showed a few CMV-associated chains to be CMV antigen specific.

Sequencing used immunoSEQ multiplex PCR; TCRdb keeps in-frame clones, though not all of them. The table has around 300,000 clones, roughly nine tenths seen once. This CDR3 has 15 residues. CDR1 is SGHNT, CDR2 YYREEE, per germline (reference sequence). V lost 2 bases to trimming and J lost 3 bases; unmatched junction nucleotides: 1. This clonotype was obtained from a woman in her twenties or thirties in good health and CMV-seropositive. Sequenced material: PBMCs. The chain carries TRBV5-4 and TRBJ2-1, with TRBD2 identical over 11 bases. This chain's CDR3 is CASSLLAGDYNEQFF. CDR3 sequence (DNA): TGTGCCAGCAGCTTACTAGCGGGAGACTACAATGAGCAGTTCTTC.